This TCR beta chain came from a study of radiotherapy plus CTLA-4 blockade in lung cancer listed by TCRdb under 2018. Background for the entire study: Among the enrolled patients, about 19% had an objective response, and about 29% reached disease control. The study at large found these results: Early dynamic changes in blood T cell clones, together with increased serum interferon-beta after radiation, were reported as the strongest predictors of response. After treatment with radiotherapy and ipilimumab, TCR clones that came from tumors expanded in the peripheral blood.

With respect to this clone: Its antigen has not been determined. No quality values exist for individual bases; no much larger clone is one base distant.

The study tested focal radiation therapy combined with CTLA-4 blockade (ipilimumab) in patients with chemo-refractory metastatic non-small-cell lung cancer. The CDR3 contains 15 residues, cysteine and phenylalanine counted. Only CDR3 DNA remains: 45 bases, in frame from the first base. CDR1 and CDR2 (MNHEY, SVGAGI) derive from the germline V gene. V is cut by 6 bases and J by 0 bases, and the space between the germline ends is 12 bases. Library creation used the immunoSEQ multiplex PCR assay. TCRdb re-hosts the immuneACCESS table, in-frame sequences only. Its copies lack some clones; in the studies checked, an unresolved V gene accounts for under half of them, and the cause for the rest is not known. This sample lists about 51,000 clones; approximately 80% were detected once. Of the sample, about 2.5% is held by the ten largest clones.

The source of this sequence is a human donor with non-small cell lung cancer whose response to radiotherapy plus ipilimumab could not be evaluated. Sequencing was performed on peripheral blood, taken from a patient treated with radiotherapy plus ipilimumab. The chain is assembled from TRBV6-5 and TRBJ1-5, and perhaps TRBD1 as D gene, on 6 matching bases. The DNA reads TGTGCCAGCAGCCCGGACAGCTTTAGCAATCAGCCCCAGCATTTT. It codes for CASSPDSFSNQPQHF.